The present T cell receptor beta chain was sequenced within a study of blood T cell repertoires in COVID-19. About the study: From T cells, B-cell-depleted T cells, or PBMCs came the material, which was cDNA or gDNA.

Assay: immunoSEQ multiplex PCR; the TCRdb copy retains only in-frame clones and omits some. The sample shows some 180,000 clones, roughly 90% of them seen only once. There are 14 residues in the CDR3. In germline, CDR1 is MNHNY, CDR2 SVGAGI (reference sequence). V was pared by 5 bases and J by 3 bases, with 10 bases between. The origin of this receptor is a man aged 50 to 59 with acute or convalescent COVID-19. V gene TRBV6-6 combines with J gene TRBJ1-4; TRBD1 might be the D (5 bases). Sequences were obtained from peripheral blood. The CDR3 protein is CASSAAGPNEKLFF. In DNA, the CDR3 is TGTGCCAGCAGTGCAGCGGGGCCTAATGAAAAACTGTTTTTT.